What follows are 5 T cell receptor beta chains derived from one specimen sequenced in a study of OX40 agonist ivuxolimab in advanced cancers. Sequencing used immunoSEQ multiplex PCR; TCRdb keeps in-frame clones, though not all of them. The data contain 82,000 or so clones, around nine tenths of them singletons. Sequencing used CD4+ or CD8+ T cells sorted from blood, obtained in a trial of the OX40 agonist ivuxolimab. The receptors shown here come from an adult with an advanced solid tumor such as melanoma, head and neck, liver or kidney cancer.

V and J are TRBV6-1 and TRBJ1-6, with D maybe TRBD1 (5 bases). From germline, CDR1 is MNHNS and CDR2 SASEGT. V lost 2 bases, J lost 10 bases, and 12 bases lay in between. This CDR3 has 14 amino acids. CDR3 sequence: CASSEKGLGSPLHF. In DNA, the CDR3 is TGTGCCAGCAGTGAAAAGGGGCTGGGCTCACCCCTCCACTTT.

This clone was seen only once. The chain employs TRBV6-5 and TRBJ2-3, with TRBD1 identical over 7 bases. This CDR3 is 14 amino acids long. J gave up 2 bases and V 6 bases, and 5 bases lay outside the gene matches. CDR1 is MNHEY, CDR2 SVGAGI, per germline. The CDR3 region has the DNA TGTGCCAGCAGGGAACAGGGGTTCACAGATACGCAGTATTTT. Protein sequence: CASREQGFTDTQYF.

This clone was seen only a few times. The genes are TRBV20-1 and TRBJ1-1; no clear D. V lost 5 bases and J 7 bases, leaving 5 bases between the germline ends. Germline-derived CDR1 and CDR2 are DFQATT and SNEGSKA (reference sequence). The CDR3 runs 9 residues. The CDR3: CSAQDEAFF. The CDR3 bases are TGCAGTGCTCAGGATGAAGCTTTCTTT.

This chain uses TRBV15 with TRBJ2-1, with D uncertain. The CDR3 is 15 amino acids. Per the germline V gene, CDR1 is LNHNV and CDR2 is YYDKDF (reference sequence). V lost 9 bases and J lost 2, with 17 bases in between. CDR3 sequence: CATATAFSPYNEQFF. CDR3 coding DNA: TGTGCCACTGCCACGGCGTTTTCCCCCTACAATGAGCAGTTCTTC.

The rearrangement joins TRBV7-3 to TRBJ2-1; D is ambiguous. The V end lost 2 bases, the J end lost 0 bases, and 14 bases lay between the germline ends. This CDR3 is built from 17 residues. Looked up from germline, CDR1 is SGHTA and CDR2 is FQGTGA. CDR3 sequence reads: CASSLYLRLSSYNEQFF. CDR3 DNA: TGTGCCAGCAGCTTATATCTCCGACTGAGCTCCTACAATGAGCAGTTCTTC. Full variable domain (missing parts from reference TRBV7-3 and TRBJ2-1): GAGVSQTPSNKVTEKGKYVELRCDPISGHTALYWYRQSLGQGPEFLIYFQGTGAADDSGLPNDRFFAVRPEGSVSTLKIQRTERGDSAVYLCASSLYLRLSSYNEQFFGPGTRLTVL.